One sample yielded the 7 T cell receptor beta chains listed below, sequenced in a study of T cell clonality in common variable immunodeficiency. This table comes from immunoSEQ multiplex PCR, and its TCRdb copy is limited to in-frame clones, with some not included. This record lists around 57,000 clones, none seen once only, and the top ten clones contain approximately 3.6%. The sequencing sample was made of peripheral blood mononuclear cells. The receptors come from a person aged 18 to 69 in good health.

This clone was observed many times. The CDR3 sequence: CASSQNRQEAFF. CDR3 bases read: TGTGCCAGCAGCCAAAACAGACAGGAA. This sequence joins TRBV4-2 and TRBJ1-1; tentative D call: TRBD1 (5 bases). The read stops 3 residues short of the end of the CDR3; the missing end is completed from the germline J gene. There are 12 residues in the CDR3. Germline V gene lookup returns CDR1 LGHNA and CDR2 YNFKEQ.

This clone was seen at least ten times. The CDR3 spells CASSDGQVNEKLFF. The part of the CDR3 DNA that was read is TGTGCCAGTTCCGACGGACAGGTTAATGAAAAA. The V and J genes are TRBV19 and TRBJ1-4, with 7 bases aligning to TRBD1. The read ends 3 residues shy of where the CDR3 ends; the end is completed using the germline J gene. This CDR3 comprises 14 residues. Per germline, CDR1 LNHDA and CDR2 SQIVND (reference sequence). J was trimmed by 4 bases and V by 8 bases; bases with no gene match: 7.

This clone was observed at least ten times. The read ends 3 residues shy of where the CDR3 ends; the end is completed using the germline J gene. This chain uses TRBV3-1 (or the pseudogene TRBV3-2) with TRBJ1-4, with D maybe TRBD1 (6 bases). Germline V lookup: CDR1 LGHDT, CDR2 YNNKEL (reference sequence). Trimming removed 0 bases at V and 4 bases at J, with 12 bases between. There are 16 residues in the CDR3. The CDR3 bases that were read are TGTGCCAGCAGCCAAGAACTGCAGGGGAGTAATGAAAAA. This codes for CASSQELQGSNEK. The whole CDR3 protein is CASSQELQGSNEKLFF.

Turning to this clone: The read gets to within 3 residues of the CDR3 end, and the germline J gene fills in the rest. The chain joins TRBV2 to TRBJ2-3; TRBD1 agrees at 10 bases. Germline CDR1 is SNHLY and CDR2 is FYNNEI. The CDR3 consists of 15 residues. CDR3 sequence reads: CASSAGTGAGETQYF. The DNA read from the CDR3 is TGTGCCAGCAGTGCTGGGACAGGGGCTGGGGAGACG.

This clone turned up a few times. A junction end diverges from the germline sequence, so it may reflect a read error. The read ends 3 residues before the CDR3 terminus; that terminus is restored from the germline J gene. The same CDR3 arises from other DNA sequences in this sample as well. V and J are TRBV7-6 and TRBJ2-7; no reliable D call. The CDR3 covers 15 residues. Looked up from germline, CDR1 is SGHVS and CDR2 is FNYEAQ. The CDR3 is CASSSPDSGRNEQYF. The covered CDR3 bases are TGCGCCAGCAGCTCGCCAGACTCGGGTCGTAACGAG. Drawing the rest from reference TRBV7-6 and TRBJ2-7, the complete variable domain is GAGVSQSPRYKVTKRGQDVALRCDPISGHVSLYWYRQALGQGPEFLTYFNYEAQQDKSGLPNDRFSAERPEGSISTLTIQRTEQRDSAMYRCASSSPDSGRNEQYFGPGTRLTVT.

This clone was detected ten times or more. The CDR3 goes on 3 residues after the read ends, and that part is filled in from the germline J gene. This chain connects TRBV19 to TRBJ1-1; no firm D call. Trimming pared 4 bases from V and 1 base from J, leaving 4 bases between. The CDR3 totals 12 residues. The germline V gene has CDR1 LNHDA and CDR2 SQIVND (reference sequence). Partial CDR3 DNA: TGTGCCAGTAGTAACACGAACACTGAA. It is translated as CASSNTNTE. The entire CDR3 protein is CASSNTNTEAFF.

This clone was observed at least ten times. The CDR3 bases that were read are TGTGCCAGCAGCTTGTGGCTAGCGGGCGTATACGAG. It is translated as CASSLWLAGVYE. The full CDR3 sequence reads CASSLWLAGVYEQYF. The chain combines TRBV11-3 with TRBJ2-7; 8 bases line up with TRBD2. The read comes to an end 3 residues before the CDR3 does, leaving the germline J gene to fill in the end. From germline, CDR1 is SGHNT and CDR2 YENEEA. With 3 bases clipped from V and 4 bases from J, the junction kept 8 bases outside the gene matches. This CDR3 contains 15 residues.